This T cell receptor (beta chain) was recovered during a study of cytomegalovirus exposure and HLA in healthy donors. J was trimmed by 2 bases and V by 8 bases; bases with no gene match: 5. Germline loops: CDR1 SNHLY, CDR2 FYNNEI. The CDR3 has 13 amino acids. PCR employed 60 Vbeta and 13 Jbeta primers. The repertoire was sequenced with immunoSEQ multiplex PCR; TCRdb's copy has only in-frame clones and lacks some. Of roughly 100,000 clones detected, 70% to 75% appear once; the ten largest clones hold roughly 3%. V gene TRBV2 combines with J gene TRBJ2-7, with 8 bases identical to TRBD1. The material sequenced was PBMCs. The clonotype was recovered from a female donor in good health and CMV-seronegative. CDR3 sequence (DNA): TGTGCCAGCGACTACAGGGGGGCCTACGAGCAGTACTTC. Translated: CASDYRGAYEQYF.